The clone carrying this T cell receptor (beta chain) was observed a single time. Its antigen is undetermined. Profiled with immunoSEQ multiplex PCR; TCRdb holds only in-frame clones, not every one. The sample lists roughly 300,000 clones, roughly 84% occurring once. This sample stems from a study of shared clonotypes between healthy human individuals. Study-wide results and limits: Naive subsets usually exceeded memory subsets in estimated richness.

V lost 7 bases to trimming and J lost 2 bases, with 15 bases between them. The CDR3 has 13 residues. CDR1 is SQVTM, CDR2 ANQGSEA, per germline. The source material was memory CD8+ T cells sorted from blood. Documented subset: CD45RO+ cells pooled with CCR7-negative TemRA cells. This receptor was taken from a man aged 18 to 30 in good health. The chain has TRBV29-1 and TRBJ2-7, with D possibly being TRBD2 (5 bases). CDR3 nucleotides: TGCAGCGCGGAGGTTGGGCTTACCTACGAGCAGTACTTC. This encodes CSAEVGLTYEQYF.